The 7 T cell receptor beta chains below were found in one sample sequenced in a study of blood T cells in healthy people across ages. Alongside a J-beta primer mix, a sample-barcoded 5' primer served in a second PCR lasting 7 to 11 cycles. TCRdb re-called the 5' RACE reads through MiXCR, storing one row per CDR3 protein. Of over 450,000 distinct CDR3 sequences listed, around 24% are singletons. These same records also appear under a second study, on T cells of mothers and their children.

Input material: blood. These receptors all come from a boy aged 5-17 years in good health.

This clonotype showed up just a few times. V and J are TRBV9 and TRBJ2-5, with 12 nucleotides matching TRBD2. CDR1 is SGDLS, CDR2 YYNGEE, per germline. V shed 0 bases and J 5 bases; nucleotides not matched to a gene: 8. This CDR3 region has 17 residues. The CDR3: CASSVAPLAGGHETQYF. CDR3 DNA: TGTGCCAGCAGCGTAGCTCCCCTAGCGGGGGGGCATGAGACCCAGTACTTC.

At least ten counts were recorded for this clonotype. This sequence joins TRBV20-1 and TRBJ1-4; no clear D gene. V lost 1 base and J 0 bases, leaving 9 bases between the germline ends. CDR1 is DFQATT and CDR2 is SNEGSKA in the germline V gene (reference sequence). CDR3 size: 15 residues. The CDR3 here is CSARAGSSTNEKLFF. CDR3 nucleotide sequence: TGCAGTGCTAGAGCGGGATCTTCAACTAATGAAAAACTGTTTTTT.

V usage is TRBV28 and J usage is TRBJ1-2, with D hard to call. Germline CDR1 and CDR2: MDHEN and SYDVKM. This CDR3 has 15 amino acids. V lost 6 bases and J lost 0, with 14 bases in between. CDR3: CASRNDGEANYGYTF. CDR3 DNA: TGTGCCAGCAGAAACGACGGGGAAGCTAACTATGGCTACACCTTC.

This clonotype was recorded a few times. The chain recombines TRBV2 with TRBJ2-5; 7 bases agree with TRBD2. The CDR3 extends over 14 amino acids. Germline lookup yields CDR1 SNHLY and CDR2 FYNNEI. Germline trimming cut 4 bases from V and 1 base from J; bases unmatched to any gene: 3. The CDR3 protein is CASSGGGTQETQYF. DNA for the CDR3: TGTGCCAGCAGTGGCGGGGGAACCCAAGAGACCCAGTACTTC.

This clonotype was detected a few times. The V and J genes are TRBV6-5 and TRBJ1-1; D remains unclear. Trimming shortened V by 5 bases and J by 1 base, and 14 bases separated the two germline ends. The CDR3 extends over 15 amino acids. The germline V gene has CDR1 MNHEY and CDR2 SVGAGI. The CDR3 nucleotides read TGTGCCAGCAGTAAAATAACAACTTCGAACACTGAAGCTTTCTTT. Its translation is CASSKITTSNTEAFF.

This clonotype has only a few counts. The chain is built from TRBV4-1 and TRBJ2-2; no clear D gene. Between the trimmed V and J ends, which lost 4 bases and 3 bases, there was a span of 15 bases. CDR3 size: 16 residues. Germline-derived CDR1 and CDR2 are MGHRA and YSYEKL. For the CDR3, the DNA is TGCGCCAGCAGCCGCAATTGGGCTTTCCACACCGGGGAGCTGTTTTTT. It encodes CASSRNWAFHTGELFF.

In this sample, this clonotype turned up many times. The rearrangement joins TRBV15 to TRBJ1-4, with D perhaps TRBD1 (5 bases). This CDR3 comprises 14 residues. Per germline, CDR1 LNHNV and CDR2 YYDKDF (reference sequence). Trimming pared 3 bases from V and 5 bases from J, leaving 10 bases between. CDR3 coding DNA: TGTGCCACCAGCAGTGGCCGGGACAATGAAAAACTGTTTTTT. Translation: CATSSGRDNEKLFF.